These T cell receptor beta chains were read from a single sample in a study of human T cells and chemical hapten exposure. TCRdb reprocessed the RACE reads via MiXCR and lists one record per CDR3 protein. Altogether about 55,000 distinct CDR3 sequences are present, about 10% being singletons, with the ten largest covering around 1.6%. Sequencing was performed on whole blood, taken in connection with sensitization to the hapten diphenylcyclopropenone (DPC). These receptors were collected from a woman aged 45-59 years with alopecia areata. Some clones in this sample may be carry-over from other donors' samples. The CDR3 runs from the conserved cysteine through the conserved F or W. D genes are given only for firm matches. Not all rows give a size; the values are once, few, many and, for expanded clones, a class.

>TRBJ1-1|12|TRBV28|.|.
TGTGCCAGCAGACAGGGAAAAGCAGAAGCTTTCTTT
CASRQGKAEAFF
>TRBJ2-3|12|TRBV10-3|.|.
TGTGCCATCAGTTTTCGATCGGATACGCAGTATTTT
CAISFRSDTQYF
>TRBJ1-5|12|TRBV28|.|.
TGTGCCAGCAGTTTATCATCTCAGCCCCAGCATTTT
CASSLSSQPQHF
>TRBJ2-3|15|TRBV6-5|.|.
TGTGCCAGCCAGAGAGACAGGTATCGAACAGATACGCAGTATTTT
CASQRDRYRTDTQYF
>TRBJ1-1|13|TRBV20-1|many|.
TGCAGTGCTAGGTCACTCCGAAGGACTGAAGCTTTCTTT
CSARSLRRTEAFF
>TRBJ2-1|15|TRBV6-5|few|TRBD2
TGTGCCAGCAGCAGACTAGCGGGAGTCTACAATGAGCAGTTCTTC
CASSRLAGVYNEQFF
>TRBJ2-3|14|TRBV28|few|.
TGTGCCATGTCGGGGACACCGAGCACAGATACGCAGTATTTT
CAMSGTPSTDTQYF
>TRBJ1-2|12|TRBV28|.|TRBD1
TGTGCCAGCACCAGGACAGGGTATGGCTACACCTTC
CASTRTGYGYTF
>TRBJ2-2|16|TRBV21-1|few|.
TGTGCCAGCAGCAAAGGGTCGGGAGTGAACACCGGGGAGCTGTTTTTT
CASSKGSGVNTGELFF
>TRBJ2-3|16|TRBV28|few|TRBD2
TGTGCCAGCAGTTTACCGGCTAGCGGGAGCACAGATACGCAGTATTTT
CASSLPASGSTDTQYF
>TRBJ2-1|13|TRBV9|few|TRBD2
TGTGCCAGCAGCCCGCGACTAGCGGGATTCACTTTCTTC
CASSPRLAGFTFF
>TRBJ2-7|12|TRBV6-2/TRBV6-3|few|.
TGTGCCAGCAGTTTTCGTCGGAGGGAGCAGTACTTC
CASSFRRREQYF
>TRBJ1-2|15|TRBV2|many|.
TGTGCCAGCAGTGAGTCTCTCGTACCAGACTATGGCTACACCTTC
CASSESLVPDYGYTF
>TRBJ2-1|12|TRBV11-1|.|.
TGTGCCAGCAGCCTCGGCGGGCTAGCTAAGTTCTTC
CASSLGGLAKFF
>TRBJ1-5|14|TRBV20-1|many|TRBD1
TGCAGTGCTAGAAACAGGGGGCCGAATCAGCCCCAGCATTTT
CSARNRGPNQPQHF
>TRBJ2-6|16|TRBV18|few|.
TGTGCCAGCTCACCATCCAGGTTGGCTGGGGCCAACGTCCTGACTTTC
CASSPSRLAGANVLTF
>TRBJ1-4|15|TRBV20-1|many|TRBD1
TGCAGTGCTAGAGTCCCGGGACAGGGAGATGAAAAACTGTTTTTT
CSARVPGQGDEKLFF
>TRBJ1-5|13|TRBV18|many|.
TGTGCCAGTCAGGGCAGGGATGGCCAGCCCCAGCATTTT
CASQGRDGQPQHF
>TRBJ2-4|16|TRBV3-1|.|.
TGTGCCAGCAGCCAAGTGGCTAGCGTAGAGAAAAACATTCAGTACTTC
CASSQVASVEKNIQYF
>TRBJ2-7|14|TRBV5-1|.|.
TGCGCCAGCAGCTTTACAGGGTACCCGTTGGAGCAGTACTTC
CASSFTGYPLEQYF
>TRBJ1-1|14|TRBV7-9|.|.
TGTGCCAGCAGCTTCGGGGTTTCGGGCACTGAAGCTTTCTTT
CASSFGVSGTEAFF
>TRBJ2-7|15|TRBV28|many|TRBD2
TGTGCCAGCAGTCGAACTAGCGCCGAGTCCTACGAGCAGTACTTC
CASSRTSAESYEQYF
>TRBJ2-7|14|TRBV20-1|.|.
TGCAGTGCTTATGCGACTCAGAGCTCCTACGAGCAGTACTTC
CSAYATQSSYEQYF
>TRBJ2-3|14|TRBV19|.|TRBD2
TGTGCCAGTAACGTCGGACTAGCGGGGAATACGCAGTATTTT
CASNVGLAGNTQYF
>TRBJ2-7|15|TRBV2|few|TRBD1
TGTGCCAGCAGGAAGGGACAGGGAGTCACCTACGAGCAGTACTTC
CASRKGQGVTYEQYF
>TRBJ2-7|13|TRBV11-2|few|.
TGTGCCAGCAGCTTAGGGAACTTGGGCGAGCAGTACTTC
CASSLGNLGEQYF
>TRBJ1-2|14|TRBV6-5|many|.
TGTGCCAGCGGAAATACTCGCTTCTCGTGGGGCTACACCTTC
CASGNTRFSWGYTF
>TRBJ2-3|15|TRBV11-2|few|TRBD1
TGTGCCAGCAGCTTAGGAGGGGGCGGCACAGATACGCAGTATTTT
CASSLGGGGTDTQYF
>TRBJ1-6|15|TRBV7-2|many|TRBD1
TGTGCCAGCAAGTCGGACAGGGTTGGAAATTCACCCCTCCACTTT
CASKSDRVGNSPLHF
>TRBJ1-5|15|TRBV7-2|many|.
TGTGCCAGCAGCTTAGCGCGGCAGTCCGGGCAGCCCCAGCATTTT
CASSLARQSGQPQHF
>TRBJ2-5|15|TRBV27|.|.
TGTGCCAGCAGCCCTTATCAGGGGTCTCGGGAGACCCAGTACTTC
CASSPYQGSRETQYF
>TRBJ1-4|14|TRBV18|few|.
TGTGCCAGCTCTCCTCAGGGACGGAATGAAAAACTGTTTTTT
CASSPQGRNEKLFF
>TRBJ1-5|15|TRBV24-1|few|.
TGTGCCACCAGCTCCTCAGGGCCCGACAATCAGCCCCAGCATTTT
CATSSSGPDNQPQHF
>TRBJ2-2|16|TRBV7-2|many|.
TGTGCCAGCAGCTTAGGAGGGGGAGCGAACACCGGGGAGCTGTTTTTT
CASSLGGGANTGELFF
>TRBJ2-3|14|TRBV29-1|few|.
TGCAGCGTCGGTAGCAGGGGACGGAGAGATACGCAGTATTTT
CSVGSRGRRDTQYF
>TRBJ1-5|16|TRBV20-1|few|.
TGCAGTGCTAGAGATGGAGGGCCGCGGGGCAATCAGCCCCAGCATTTT
CSARDGGPRGNQPQHF
>TRBJ1-5|13|TRBV10-2|many|.
TGCGCCAGCAGTGAGTCGGGGGGCGGACCCCAGCATTTT
CASSESGGGPQHF
>TRBJ1-2|12|TRBV29-1|.|.
TGCAGCGCGCCGGACGTTCTCTATGGCTACACCTTC
CSAPDVLYGYTF
>TRBJ1-5|15|TRBV6-6|.|.
TGTGCCAGCAGCCCGAACGGGTTGGTATTGTGGCCCCAGCATTTT
CASSPNGLVLWPQHF
>TRBJ1-6|16|TRBV5-6|.|.
TGTGCCAGCAGCCCGGTCCGAAGCTCCTATAATTCACCCCTCCACTTT
CASSPVRSSYNSPLHF
>TRBJ2-5|15|TRBV7-6|.|TRBD2
TGTGCCAGCAGCTTAGGAGGAGCGGGGGGGTCGACCCAGTACTTC
CASSLGGAGGSTQYF
>TRBJ1-2|15|TRBV14|many|.
TGTGCCAGCAGCGCTGGACAGACCGTTAACTATGGCTACACCTTC
CASSAGQTVNYGYTF
>TRBJ2-7|16|TRBV28|many|TRBD1
TGTGCCAGCAGTCCCCCCGGGACAGGGGGCAGCTACGAGCAGTACTTC
CASSPPGTGGSYEQYF
>TRBJ1-5|14|TRBV19|few|.
TGTGCCAGTAGTATGGGGATGCGCAATCAGCCCCAGCATTTT
CASSMGMRNQPQHF
>TRBJ2-6|16|TRBV19|many|.
TGTGCCAGTAGTATAGCAGGCAACTCTGGGGCCAACGTCCTGACTTTC
CASSIAGNSGANVLTF
>TRBJ1-1|15|TRBV18|.|.
TGTGCCAGCTCACCTTACAGGGAGAAGGGCACTGAAGCTTTCTTT
CASSPYREKGTEAFF
>TRBJ2-4|14|TRBV29-1|few|TRBD1
TGCAGCGTCGGACAGGGGACGGCCAAAAACATTCAGTACTTC
CSVGQGTAKNIQYF
>TRBJ2-5|14|TRBV5-6|.|TRBD1
TGTGCCAGCAGCTCGGGACAGGGTGGAGAGACCCAGTACTTC
CASSSGQGGETQYF
>TRBJ2-2|14|TRBV7-2|.|.
TGTGCCAGCAGCTCCGGGCAGAACACCGGGGAGCTGTTTTTT
CASSSGQNTGELFF
>TRBJ1-1|14|TRBV6-6|.|TRBD1
TGTGCCAGCAGGATCGCAGGGGGCTACGCTGAAGCTTTCTTT
CASRIAGGYAEAFF
>TRBJ2-1|15|TRBV24-1|many|TRBD2
TGTGCCACCAAAAGCGGGAGGGCCCCCTACAATGAGCAGTTCTTC
CATKSGRAPYNEQFF
>TRBJ2-7|13|TRBV20-1|many|.
TGCAGTGCTAGAGGCGGACAAGCTTACGAGCAGTACTTC
CSARGGQAYEQYF
>TRBJ1-1|13|TRBV5-1|many|TRBD1
TGCGCCAGCAGCTTGGCGACAGGGCCTGAAGCTTTCTTT
CASSLATGPEAFF
>TRBJ2-6|17|TRBV18|few|.
TGTGCCAGCTCACCTTTTGAGACAGCCTCTGGGGCCAACGTCCTGACTTTC
CASSPFETASGANVLTF
>TRBJ2-2|14|TRBV6-4|.|.
TGTGCCAGCAGTAGTGCGGCAGACACCGGGGAGCTGTTTTTT
CASSSAADTGELFF